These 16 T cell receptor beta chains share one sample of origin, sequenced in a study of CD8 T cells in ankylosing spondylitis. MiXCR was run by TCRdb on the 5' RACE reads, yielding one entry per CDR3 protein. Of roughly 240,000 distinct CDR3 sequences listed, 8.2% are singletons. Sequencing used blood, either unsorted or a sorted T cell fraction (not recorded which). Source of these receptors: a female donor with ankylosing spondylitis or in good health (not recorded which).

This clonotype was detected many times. CDR3 sequence reads: CASSDNQGHGLNTEAFF. The CDR3 DNA is TGTGCCAGCAGTGATAATCAGGGACACGGTCTGAACACTGAAGCTTTCTTT. This sequence joins TRBV25-1 and TRBJ1-1; a weak D match, TRBD1 (6 bases). V was shortened by 3 bases and J by 0 bases, with 17 bases between the two germline ends. CDR3 length: 17 residues. CDR1 and CDR2 (germline): MGHDK, SYGVNS.

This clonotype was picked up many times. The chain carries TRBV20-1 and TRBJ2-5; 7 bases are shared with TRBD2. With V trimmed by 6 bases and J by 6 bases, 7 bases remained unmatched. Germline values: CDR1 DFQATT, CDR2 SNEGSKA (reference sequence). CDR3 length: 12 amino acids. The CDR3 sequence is CSAETSKQTQYF. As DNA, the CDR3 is TGCAGTGCGGAGACTAGCAAACAGACCCAGTACTTC.

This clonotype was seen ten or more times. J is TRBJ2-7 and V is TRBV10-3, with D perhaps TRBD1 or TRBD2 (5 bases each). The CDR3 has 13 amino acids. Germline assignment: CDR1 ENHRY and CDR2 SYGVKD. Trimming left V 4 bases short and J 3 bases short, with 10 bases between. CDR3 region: CAISVEGRYEQYF. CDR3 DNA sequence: TGTGCCATCAGTGTCGAGGGGCGCTACGAGCAGTACTTC.

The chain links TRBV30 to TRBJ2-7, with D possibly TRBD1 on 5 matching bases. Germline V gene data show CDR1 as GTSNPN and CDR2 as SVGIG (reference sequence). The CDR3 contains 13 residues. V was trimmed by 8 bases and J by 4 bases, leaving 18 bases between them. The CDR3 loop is CAGLDTTAYEQYF. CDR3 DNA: TGTGCCGGATTGGACACCACGGCATACGAGCAGTACTTC. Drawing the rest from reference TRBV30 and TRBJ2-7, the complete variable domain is SQTIHQWPATLVQPVGSPLSLECTVEGTSNPNLYWYRQAAGRGLQLLFYSVGIGQISSEVPQNLSASRPQDRQFILSSKKLLLSDSGFYLCAGLDTTAYEQYFGPGTRLTVT.

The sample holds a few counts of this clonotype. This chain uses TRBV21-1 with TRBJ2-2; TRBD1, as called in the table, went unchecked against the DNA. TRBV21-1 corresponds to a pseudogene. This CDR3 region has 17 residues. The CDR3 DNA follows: TGTGCCAGCAGCAGACCCATCCGGGACAGGGAAGACGGGGAGCTGTTTTTT. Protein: CASSRPIRDREDGELFF.

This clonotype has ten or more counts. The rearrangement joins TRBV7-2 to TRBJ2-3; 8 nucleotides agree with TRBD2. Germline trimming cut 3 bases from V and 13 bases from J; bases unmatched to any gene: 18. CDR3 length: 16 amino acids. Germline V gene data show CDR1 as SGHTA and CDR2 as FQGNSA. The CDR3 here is CASSFTGGPIRQEKYF. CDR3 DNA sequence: TGTGCCAGCAGCTTTACGGGAGGGCCGATACGACAAGAAAAGTATTTT.

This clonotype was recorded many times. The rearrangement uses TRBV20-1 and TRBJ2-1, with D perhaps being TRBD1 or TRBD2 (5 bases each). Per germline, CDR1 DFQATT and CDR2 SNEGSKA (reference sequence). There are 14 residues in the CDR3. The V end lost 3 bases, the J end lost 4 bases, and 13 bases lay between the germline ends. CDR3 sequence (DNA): TGCAGTGCTAGGGGGACGTTACTATACAATGAGCAGTTCTTC. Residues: CSARGTLLYNEQFF.

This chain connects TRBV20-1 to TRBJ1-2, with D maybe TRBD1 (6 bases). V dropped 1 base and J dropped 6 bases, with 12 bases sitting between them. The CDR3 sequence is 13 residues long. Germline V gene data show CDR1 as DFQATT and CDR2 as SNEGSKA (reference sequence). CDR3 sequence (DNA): TGCAGTGCTAGAGTGAGGGGGGCTAATGGCTACACCTTC. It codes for CSARVRGANGYTF.

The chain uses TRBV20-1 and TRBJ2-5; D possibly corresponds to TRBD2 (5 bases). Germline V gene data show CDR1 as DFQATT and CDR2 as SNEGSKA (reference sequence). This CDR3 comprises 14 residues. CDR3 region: CSTGLAWARETQYF. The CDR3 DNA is TGCAGCACGGGATTAGCGTGGGCAAGAGAGACCCAGTACTTC.

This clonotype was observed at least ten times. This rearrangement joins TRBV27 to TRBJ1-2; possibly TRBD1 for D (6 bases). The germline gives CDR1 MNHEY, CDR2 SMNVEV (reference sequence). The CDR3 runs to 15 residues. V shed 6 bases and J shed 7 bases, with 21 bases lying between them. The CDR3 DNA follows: TGTGCCAGCAGAGGAACCAGGGGAGGTTTGAGTGGCTACACCTTC. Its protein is CASRGTRGGLSGYTF.

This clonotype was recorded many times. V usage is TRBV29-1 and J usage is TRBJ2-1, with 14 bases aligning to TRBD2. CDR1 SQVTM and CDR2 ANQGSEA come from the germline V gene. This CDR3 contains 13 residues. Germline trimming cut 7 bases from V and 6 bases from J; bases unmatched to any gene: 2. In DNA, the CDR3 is TGCAGCGCCGGACTAGCGGGAGGCAATGAGCAGTTCTTC. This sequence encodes CSAGLAGGNEQFF.

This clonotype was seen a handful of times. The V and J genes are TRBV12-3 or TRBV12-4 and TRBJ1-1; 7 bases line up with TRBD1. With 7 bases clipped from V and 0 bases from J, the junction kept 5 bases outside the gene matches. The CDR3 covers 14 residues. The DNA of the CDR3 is TGTGCCAGCAAGGGGGCAGGGGTGAACACTGAAGCTTTCTTT. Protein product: CASKGAGVNTEAFF.

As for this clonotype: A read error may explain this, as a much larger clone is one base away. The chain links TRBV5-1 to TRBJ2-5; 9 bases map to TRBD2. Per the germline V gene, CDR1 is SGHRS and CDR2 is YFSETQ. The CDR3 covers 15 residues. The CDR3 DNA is TGCGCCAGCAAAGCGGGAGGCTGGGGGCAAGAGGCCCAGTACTTC. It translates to CASKAGGWGQEAQYF.

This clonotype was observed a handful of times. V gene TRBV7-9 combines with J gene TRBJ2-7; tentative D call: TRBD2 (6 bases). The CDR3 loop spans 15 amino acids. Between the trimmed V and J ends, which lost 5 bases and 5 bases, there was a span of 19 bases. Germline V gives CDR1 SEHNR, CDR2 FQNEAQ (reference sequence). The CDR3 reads CASSPHGEGTDEQYF. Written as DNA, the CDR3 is TGTGCCAGCAGCCCCCACGGTGAAGGGACTGACGAGCAGTACTTC.

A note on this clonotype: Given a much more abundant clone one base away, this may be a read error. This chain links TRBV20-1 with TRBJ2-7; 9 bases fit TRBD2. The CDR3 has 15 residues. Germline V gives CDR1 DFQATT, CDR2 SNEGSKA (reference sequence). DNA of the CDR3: TGCAGTACTAGAGATTTCGCTAGCGGGACTTACGAGCAGTACTTC. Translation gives CSTRDFASGTYEQYF.

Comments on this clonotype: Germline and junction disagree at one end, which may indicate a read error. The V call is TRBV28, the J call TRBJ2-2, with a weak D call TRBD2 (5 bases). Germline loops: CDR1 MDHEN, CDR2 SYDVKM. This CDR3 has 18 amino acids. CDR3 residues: CAICLWPSRGINTGELFF. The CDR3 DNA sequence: TGTGCCATCTGTTTATGGCCGTCTCGTGGAATAAACACCGGGGAGTTGTTTTTT.